Listed below are T cell receptor beta chains from one sample, sequenced in a study of PD-1 blockade in classical Hodgkin lymphoma. Generated by immunoSEQ multiplex PCR, the TCRdb table keeps only in-frame clones and is missing some. This table has some 17,000 clones, about four fifths appearing once. Sequencing was performed on peripheral blood mononuclear cells (PBMCs). These receptors were collected from a human donor with classical Hodgkin lymphoma. The conserved cysteine and the conserved F or W are not part of the CDR3 here. Fields, in order: V gene, J gene, clone size, CDR3 length, CDR3 protein. Size is stated for part of the rows, as once, few or many counts, or as a class when the clone is expanded.

TRBV11-2	TRBJ2-1	once	13	ASSLGQAPYNEQF
TRBV5-4	TRBJ1-2	-	11	ASRLQGNYGHT
TRBV5-1	TRBJ1-4	-	12	ASSARGSSGKLF
TRBV5-1	TRBJ2-7	once	13	ASSFNGQGKEEQY
TRBV19	TRBJ1-5	-	15	ASTRDSLRIGNQPQH
TRBV25-1	TRBJ2-2	few	12	ASSEISFTGELF
TRBV5-1	TRBJ2-5	-	14	ASSTRLAGPRETQY
TRBV6-5	TRBJ2-7	-	11	ASSPTGFGEQY
TRBV14	TRBJ2-7	once	12	ASSQAAGVEEQY
TRBV5-4	TRBJ1-1	-	13	ASTYIRGGGTEAF
TRBV11-2	TRBJ2-1	-	11	ASSLRARNEQF
TRBV5-1	TRBJ1-3	-	12	ASSAGTGYGTIY
TRBV7-6	TRBJ2-4	-	17	ASSFGLGLGDGTKNIQY
TRBV29-1	TRBJ2-5	-	11	SVDYRGPETQY
TRBV7-2	TRBJ1-2	-	12	ASSPRQGSYGYT
TRBV4-1	TRBJ2-3	-	13	ASSQVGAMTDTQY
TRBV5-1	TRBJ2-2	-	11	ASSLANTGELF
TRBV11-2	TRBJ1-5	-	18	ASSLDRGPTLNYSNQPQH
TRBV2	TRBJ1-5	-	12	ASSQGEGNQPQH
TRBV7-3	TRBJ2-2	once	12	ASSLAGVAGELF
TRBV2	TRBJ1-5	-	12	ASSVSSGNQPQH
TRBV2	TRBJ1-2	-	8	ASSPRYYT
TRBV6-1	TRBJ2-4	-	11	ASSNPGQRIQY
TRBV5-6	TRBJ2-3	-	12	ASSRLAGGDTQY
TRBV6-1	TRBJ1-3	-	12	ASRATAARDTIY
TRBV5-8	TRBJ1-2	-	13	AIIGPSDGNYGYT
TRBV28	TRBJ1-1	-	10	ASSLYVTEAF
TRBV6-6	TRBJ1-4	once	11	ASSYRTGAKLF
TRBV6-1	TRBJ1-3	-	12	ATAVGGSGNTIY
TRBV5-3	TRBJ2-3	-	13	ARSRLAGGTDTQY
TRBV4-1	TRBJ2-7	-	12	ASSQGGQGYEQY